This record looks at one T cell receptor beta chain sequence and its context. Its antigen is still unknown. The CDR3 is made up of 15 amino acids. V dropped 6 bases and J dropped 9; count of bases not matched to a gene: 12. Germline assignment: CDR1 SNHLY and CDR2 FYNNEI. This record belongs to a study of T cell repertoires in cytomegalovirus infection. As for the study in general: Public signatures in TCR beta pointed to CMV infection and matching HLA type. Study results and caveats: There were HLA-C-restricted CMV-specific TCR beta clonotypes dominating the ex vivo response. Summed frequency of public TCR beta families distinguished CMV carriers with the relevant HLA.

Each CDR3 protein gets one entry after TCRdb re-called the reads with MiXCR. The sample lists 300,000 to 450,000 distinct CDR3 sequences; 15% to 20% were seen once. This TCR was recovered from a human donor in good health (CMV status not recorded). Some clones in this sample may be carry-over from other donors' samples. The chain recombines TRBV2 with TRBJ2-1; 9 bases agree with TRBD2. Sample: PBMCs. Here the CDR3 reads CASRLGGGRAPEQFF. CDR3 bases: TGTGCCAGCAGGCTCGGGGGCGGGAGGGCGCCTGAGCAGTTCTTC. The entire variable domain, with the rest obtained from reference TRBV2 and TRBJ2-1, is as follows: EPEVTQTPSHQVTQMGQEVILRCVPISNHLYFYWYRQILGQKVEFLVSFYNNEISEKSEIFDDQFSVERPDGSNFTLKIRSTKLEDSAMYFCASRLGGGRAPEQFFGPGTRLTVL.